The 16 T cell receptor beta chains reported below all come from one sample, sequenced in a study of PD-L1 blockade in urothelial cancer. Clones were sequenced by immunoSEQ multiplex PCR, and TCRdb holds only the in-frame ones, with some missing. The data contain more than 40,000 clones, around 83% of them seen just once; the ten biggest clones take up more than 1.5%. The time point: pretreatment peripheral blood. Sequences were derived from PBMCs, sampled around atezolizumab (anti-PD-L1) treatment. The origin of the receptors is a man in his fifties or sixties with urothelial cancer.

This rearrangement joins TRBV11-1 to TRBJ1-1; D is ambiguous. Looked up from germline, CDR1 is SGHAT and CDR2 is FQDESV (reference sequence). Trimming stripped 2 bases from V and 1 base from J, with 14 bases between. The CDR3 sequence is 16 residues long. CDR3 in amino acids: CASSLRRDIQNTEAFF. CDR3 coding DNA: TGTGCCAGCAGCTTACGCCGCGACATCCAGAACACTGAAGCTTTCTTT.

This chain joins TRBV5-4 and TRBJ1-4; 9 bases agree with TRBD1. This CDR3 contains 17 residues. The germline V gene has CDR1 SGHNT and CDR2 YYREEE (reference sequence). The V and J ends lost 1 base and 8 bases, in that order; junction bases with no gene match: 12. The CDR3 DNA reads as TGTGCCAGCAGCTTGTGGGGGACAGGGTTGACCGGAGAAAAACTGTTTTTT. This translates into CASSLWGTGLTGEKLFF. Full variable domain (outside the CDR3, taken from reference TRBV5-4 and TRBJ1-4): ETGVTQSPTHLIKTRGQQVTLRCSSQSGHNTVSWYQQALGQGPQFIFQYYREEENGRGNFPPRFSGLQFPNYSSELNVNALELDDSALYLCASSLWGTGLTGEKLFFGSGTQLSVL.

Here the CDR3 DNA reads TGTGCCAGTAGTATCCACACTAGCGGGACCTACAATGAGCAGTTCTTC. Translating gives CASSIHTSGTYNEQFF. J is TRBJ2-1 and V is TRBV19; TRBD2 agrees at 10 bases. The CDR3 contains 16 residues. After removal of 3 bases from V and 2 bases from J, the junction contained 4 bases not matched to a gene. The germline gives CDR1 LNHDA, CDR2 SQIVND (reference sequence).

This clone came up once. The gene calls are TRBV19 and TRBJ2-7; a possible D gene is TRBD1 (7 bases). V dropped 2 bases and J dropped 1 base, with 21 bases sitting between them. This CDR3 has 18 amino acids. Germline V gives CDR1 LNHDA, CDR2 SQIVND (reference sequence). CDR3 DNA: TGTGCCAGTAGTATAAGCGGAGCGGGCAGGGGGTTTTCCTACGAGCAGTACTTC. Translated, it gives CASSISGAGRGFSYEQYF.

With respect to this clone: The junction does not match germline at one end; this may be a read error. The chain recombines TRBV19 with TRBJ2-7; D unclear. The CDR3 is 11 amino acids. Germline CDR1 LNHDA, CDR2 SQIVND (reference sequence). In DNA form, the CDR3 reads TGTGCCAGTAGTACCGGGTACGCGCAGTACTTC. This encodes CASSTGYAQYF.

The genes are TRBV5-6 and TRBJ2-7; the match to TRBD1 covers 11 bases. The CDR3 is 14 residues long. Germline V CDR1 and CDR2: SGHDT, YYEEEE. The V gene end was trimmed by 4 bases and the J gene end by 5 bases; junction bases not matched to a gene: 5. The CDR3 DNA is TGTGCCAGCAGCCGACCGGGACAGGGGGACGAGCAGTACGTC. Residues: CASSRPGQGDEQYV.

This chain uses TRBV23-1 with TRBJ1-1, with D uncertain. TRBV23-1 is an open reading frame whose function is uncertain. Trimming pared 0 bases from V and 3 bases from J, leaving 5 bases between. The length of the CDR3 is 13 residues. The CDR3 sequence: CASSQSPYTEAFF. CDR3 coding DNA: TGCGCCAGCAGTCAATCTCCCTACACTGAAGCTTTCTTT.

This chain joins TRBV4-1 and TRBJ2-3; 10 nucleotides agree with TRBD2. V lost 7 bases and J lost 1; bases outside the gene matches: 5. The germline V gene has CDR1 MGHRA and CDR2 YSYEKL. The CDR3 extends over 15 amino acids. CDR3 nucleotide sequence: TGCGCCAGCACCCCTAGCGGGAGCGGCACAGATACGCAGTATTTT. It specifies CASTPSGSGTDTQYF.

This clone was counted between two and nine times. The chain has TRBV5-1 and TRBJ1-1, with D maybe TRBD1 (5 bases). The length of the CDR3 is 14 residues. Trimming stripped 7 bases from V and 1 base from J, with 14 bases between. CDR1 and CDR2 from the germline V gene are SGHRS and YFSETQ. CDR3 residues: CASGRDGGNTEAFF. CDR3 DNA sequence: TGCGCCAGCGGGCGGGATGGGGGGAACACTGAAGCTTTCTTT. Variable domain in full (rest from reference TRBV5-1 and TRBJ1-1): KAGVTQTPRYLIKTRGQQVTLSCSPISGHRSVSWYQQTPGQGLQFLFEYFSETQRNKGNFPGRFSGRQFSNSRSEMNVSTLELGDSALYLCASGRDGGNTEAFFGQGTRLTVV.

This chain connects TRBV6-5 to TRBJ1-3; TRBD1 is a possible D gene (5 bases). This CDR3 region has 15 residues. V gave up 2 bases and J gave up 4 bases, with 12 bases separating them. Germline CDR1 and CDR2: MNHEY and SVGAGI. CDR3 sequence (DNA): TGTGCCAGCAGTTACCGGGGGTACAGCGGAAACACCATATATTTT. This translates into CASSYRGYSGNTIYF.

This clone is medium-sized by share. The chain links TRBV6-1 to TRBJ1-2; 8 bases fit TRBD1. This CDR3 is built from 13 residues. Germline CDR1 and CDR2: MNHNS and SASEGT. V was clipped by 5 bases and J by 8 bases; unmatched bases: 7. The CDR3 region has the DNA TGTGCCAGCAGTCCGACAGGGGCGGAAGGCTACACCTTC. Its protein is CASSPTGAEGYTF.

The rearrangement uses TRBV10-3 and TRBJ2-7, with D tentatively TRBD1 (6 bases). This CDR3 has 14 residues. Germline V gene data show CDR1 as ENHRY and CDR2 as SYGVKD. The V end was cut by 10 bases, the J end by 1 base, with 17 bases between. CDR3 region: CATERDTLSYEQYF. The CDR3 nucleotides are TGTGCCACAGAAAGGGACACCCTATCCTACGAGCAGTACTTC.

The V and J genes are TRBV7-2 and TRBJ2-7, with 7 bases fitting TRBD2. This CDR3 contains 14 residues. The germline CDR1 and CDR2 sequences are SGHTA and FQGNSA. V lost 5 bases, J lost 3 bases, and 7 bases stayed unmatched. CDR3 protein: CASSPPASGYEQYF. The CDR3, as DNA: TGTGCCAGCAGCCCCCCCGCTAGCGGCTACGAGCAGTACTTC. The full variable domain, completed using reference TRBV7-2 and TRBJ2-7, is GAGVSQSPSNKVTEKGKDVELRCDPISGHTALYWYRQSLGQGLEFLIYFQGNSAPDKSGLPSDRFSAERTGGSVSTLTIQRTQQEDSAVYLCASSPPASGYEQYFGPGTRLTVT.

The chain is built from TRBV2 and TRBJ2-1; 9 nucleotides match TRBD1. Germline lookup yields CDR1 SNHLY and CDR2 FYNNEI. The CDR3 covers 13 residues. V shed 4 bases and J 9 bases; nucleotides not matched to a gene: 4. This CDR3 reads CASSGGQGAEQFF. Written as DNA, the CDR3 is TGTGCCAGCAGTGGGGGACAGGGTGCTGAGCAGTTCTTC.

The chain has TRBV19 and TRBJ2-3, with 8 bases that match TRBD2. Germline CDR1 LNHDA, CDR2 SQIVND (reference sequence). The ends lost 3 bases at V and 1 base at J; junction bases unmatched: 0. The CDR3 consists of 14 residues. CDR3 bases: TGTGCCAGTAGTATGCGGGGGGGCACAGATACGCAGTATTTT. Translated: CASSMRGGTDTQYF.

The chain recombines TRBV27 with TRBJ2-1; perhaps TRBD1 as D (5 bases). V was cut by 5 bases and J by 0 bases, with 8 bases left in between. This CDR3 is built from 14 residues. Germline lookup yields CDR1 MNHEY and CDR2 SMNVEV (reference sequence). CDR3 DNA sequence: TGTGCCAGCAGTAGACAGAGCTCCTACAATGAGCAGTTCTTC. This codes for CASSRQSSYNEQFF.